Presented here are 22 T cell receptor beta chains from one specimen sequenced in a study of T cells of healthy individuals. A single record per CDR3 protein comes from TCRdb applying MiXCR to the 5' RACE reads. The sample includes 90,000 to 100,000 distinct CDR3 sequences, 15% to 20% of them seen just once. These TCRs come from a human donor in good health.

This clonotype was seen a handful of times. The CDR3 region is CASSSSGGFEQYF. For the CDR3, the DNA is TGTGCCAGCAGTTCATCCGGAGGGTTCGAGCAGTACTTC. This chain joins TRBV27 and TRBJ2-7, with D possibly matching TRBD2 (6 bases). The V and J ends lost 4 bases and 6 bases respectively, with 13 bases between them. From germline, CDR1 is MNHEY and CDR2 SMNVEV (reference sequence). This CDR3 is built from 13 residues.

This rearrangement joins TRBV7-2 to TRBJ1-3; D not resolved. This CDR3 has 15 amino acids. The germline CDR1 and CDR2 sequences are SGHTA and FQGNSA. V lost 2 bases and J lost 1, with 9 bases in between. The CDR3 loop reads CASSLSWASGNTIYF. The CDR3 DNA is TGTGCCAGCAGCTTAAGTTGGGCGTCTGGAAACACCATATATTTT.

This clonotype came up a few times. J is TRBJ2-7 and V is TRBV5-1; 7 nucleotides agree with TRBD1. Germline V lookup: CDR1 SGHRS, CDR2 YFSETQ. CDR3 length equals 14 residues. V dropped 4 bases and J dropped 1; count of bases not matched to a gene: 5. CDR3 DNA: TGCGCCAGCAGCCGAGACAGGGAATCCTACGAGCAGTACTTC. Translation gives CASSRDRESYEQYF.

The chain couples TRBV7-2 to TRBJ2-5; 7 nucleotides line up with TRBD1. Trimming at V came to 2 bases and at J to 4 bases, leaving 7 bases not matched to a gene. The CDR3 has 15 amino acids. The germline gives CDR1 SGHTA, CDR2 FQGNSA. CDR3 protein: CASSLYRGDIETQYF. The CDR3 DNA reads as TGTGCCAGCAGCTTATACAGGGGTGATATAGAGACCCAGTACTTC.

In DNA, the CDR3 is TGTGCCAGCAGCGACGGGACTAGCGGGAGATCGGATACGCAGTATTTT. It specifies CASSDGTSGRSDTQYF. The J gene is TRBJ2-3, the V gene TRBV11-3; 14 bases align to TRBD2. The CDR3 is 16 amino acids. Germline V gene sequence: CDR1 SGHNT, CDR2 YENEEA. Trimming removed 5 bases from V and 6 bases from J; junction bases left unmatched: 7.

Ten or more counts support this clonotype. The CDR3 spells CASSSLFQEQETQYF. CDR3 sequence (DNA): TGTGCCAGCAGTTCCTTGTTTCAGGAGCAGGAGACCCAGTACTTC. This chain links TRBV6-2 or TRBV6-3 with TRBJ2-5; D uncertain. Germline-derived CDR1 and CDR2 are MNHEY and SVGEGT. This CDR3 region has 15 residues. V lost 4 bases to trimming and J lost 5 bases, with 17 bases between them.

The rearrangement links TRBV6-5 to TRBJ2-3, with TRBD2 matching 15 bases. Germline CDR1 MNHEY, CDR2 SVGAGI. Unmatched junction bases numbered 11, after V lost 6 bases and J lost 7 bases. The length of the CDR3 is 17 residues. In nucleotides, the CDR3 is TGTGCCAGCAGCCCCCGACCGGGACTAGCGGGGGGTAATACGCAGTATTTT. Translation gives CASSPRPGLAGGNTQYF.

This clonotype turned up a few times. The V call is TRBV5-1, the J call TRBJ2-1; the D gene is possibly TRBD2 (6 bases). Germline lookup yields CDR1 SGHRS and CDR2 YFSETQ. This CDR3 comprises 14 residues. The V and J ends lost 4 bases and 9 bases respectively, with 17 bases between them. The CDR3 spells CASSRGTDGGEQFF. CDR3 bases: TGCGCCAGCAGCCGCGGGACTGATGGCGGTGAGCAGTTCTTC.

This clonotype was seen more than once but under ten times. The CDR3, as DNA: TGTGCCAGCAGTGGTGGAGACACCGGGGAGCTGTTTTTT. Its protein is CASSGGDTGELFF. The rearrangement links TRBV6-4 to TRBJ2-2, with no clear D. V was clipped by 4 bases and J by 3 bases, with 6 bases between them. The CDR3 runs to 13 residues. CDR1 is MRHNA, CDR2 SNTAGT, per germline.

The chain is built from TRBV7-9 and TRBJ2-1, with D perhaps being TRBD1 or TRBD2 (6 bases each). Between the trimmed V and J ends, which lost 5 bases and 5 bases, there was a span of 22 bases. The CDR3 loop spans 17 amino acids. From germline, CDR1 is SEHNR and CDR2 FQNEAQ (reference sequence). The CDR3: CASSGGRGGPMDNEQFF. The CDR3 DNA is TGTGCCAGCAGCGGGGGCCGAGGGGGGCCCATGGACAATGAGCAGTTCTTC.

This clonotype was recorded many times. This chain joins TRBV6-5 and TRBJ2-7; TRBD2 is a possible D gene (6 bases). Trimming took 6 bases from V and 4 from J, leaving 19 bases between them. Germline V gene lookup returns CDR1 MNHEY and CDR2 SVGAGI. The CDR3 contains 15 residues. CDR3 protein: CASRTKQGGRYEQYF. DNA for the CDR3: TGTGCCAGCAGAACCAAGCAGGGTGGGAGGTACGAGCAGTACTTC.

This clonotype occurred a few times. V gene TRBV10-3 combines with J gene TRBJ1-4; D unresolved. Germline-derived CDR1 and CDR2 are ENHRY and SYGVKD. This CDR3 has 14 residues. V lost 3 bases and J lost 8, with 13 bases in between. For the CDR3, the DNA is TGTGCCATCAGTGAAGGGAGCAGTAGGGAAAAACTGTTTTTT. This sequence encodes CAISEGSSREKLFF.

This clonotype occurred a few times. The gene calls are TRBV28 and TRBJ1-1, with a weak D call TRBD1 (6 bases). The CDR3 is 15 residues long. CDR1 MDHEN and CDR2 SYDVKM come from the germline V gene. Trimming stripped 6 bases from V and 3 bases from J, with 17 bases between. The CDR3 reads CASRGAQGSDTEAFF. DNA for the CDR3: TGTGCCAGCAGGGGTGCACAGGGTAGTGACACTGAAGCTTTCTTT.

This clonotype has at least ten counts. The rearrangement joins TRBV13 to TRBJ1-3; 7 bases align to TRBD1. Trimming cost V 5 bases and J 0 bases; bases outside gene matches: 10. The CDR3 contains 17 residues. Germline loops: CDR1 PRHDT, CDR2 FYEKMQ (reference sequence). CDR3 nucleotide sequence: TGTGCCAGCAGCGCCCACACAGGGGCTTCCTCTGGAAACACCATATATTTT. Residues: CASSAHTGASSGNTIYF.

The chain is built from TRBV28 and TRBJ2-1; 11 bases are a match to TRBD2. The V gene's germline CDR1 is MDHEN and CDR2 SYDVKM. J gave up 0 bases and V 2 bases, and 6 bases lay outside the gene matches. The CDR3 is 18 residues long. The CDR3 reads CASSLGTSGQSSYNEQFF. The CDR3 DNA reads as TGTGCCAGCAGTTTAGGGACTAGCGGCCAGAGCTCCTACAATGAGCAGTTCTTC.

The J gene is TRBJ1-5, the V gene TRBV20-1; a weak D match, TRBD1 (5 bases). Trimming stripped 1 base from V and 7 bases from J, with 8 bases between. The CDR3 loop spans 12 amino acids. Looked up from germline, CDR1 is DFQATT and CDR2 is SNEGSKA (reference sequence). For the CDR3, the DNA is TGCAGTGCTAGAGCGGGGGAACAGCCCCAGCATTTT. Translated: CSARAGEQPQHF.

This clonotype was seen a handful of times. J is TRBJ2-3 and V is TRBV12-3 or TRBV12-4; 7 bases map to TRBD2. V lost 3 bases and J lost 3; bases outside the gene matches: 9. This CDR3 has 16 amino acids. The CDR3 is CASSFRLLANTDTQYF. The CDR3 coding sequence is TGTGCCAGCAGTTTTAGGCTACTAGCGAATACAGATACGCAGTATTTT.

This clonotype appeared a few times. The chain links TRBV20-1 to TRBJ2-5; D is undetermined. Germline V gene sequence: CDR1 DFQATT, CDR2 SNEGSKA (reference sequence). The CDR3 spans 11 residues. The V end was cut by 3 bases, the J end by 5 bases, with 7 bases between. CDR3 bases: TGCAGTGCTAGGATATGGGAGACCCAGTACTTC. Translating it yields CSARIWETQYF.

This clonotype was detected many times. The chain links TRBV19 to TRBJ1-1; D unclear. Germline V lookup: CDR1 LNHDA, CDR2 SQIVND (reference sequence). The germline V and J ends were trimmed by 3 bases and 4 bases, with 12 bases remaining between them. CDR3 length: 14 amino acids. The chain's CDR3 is CASSIPGVSTEAFF. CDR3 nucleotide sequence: TGTGCCAGTAGTATTCCGGGTGTGAGCACTGAAGCTTTCTTT.

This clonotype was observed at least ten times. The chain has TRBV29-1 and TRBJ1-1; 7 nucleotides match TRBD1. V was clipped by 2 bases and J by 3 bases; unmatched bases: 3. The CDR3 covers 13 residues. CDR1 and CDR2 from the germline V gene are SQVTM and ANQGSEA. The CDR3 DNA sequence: TGCAGCGTTGAACAGGGGGTCGACACTGAAGCTTTCTTT. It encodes CSVEQGVDTEAFF. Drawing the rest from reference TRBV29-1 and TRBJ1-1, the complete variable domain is SAVISQKPSRDICQRGTSLTIQCQVDSQVTMMFWYRQQPGQSLTLIATANQGSEATYESGFVIDKFPISRPNLTFSTLTVSNMSPEDSSIYLCSVEQGVDTEAFFGQGTRLTVV.

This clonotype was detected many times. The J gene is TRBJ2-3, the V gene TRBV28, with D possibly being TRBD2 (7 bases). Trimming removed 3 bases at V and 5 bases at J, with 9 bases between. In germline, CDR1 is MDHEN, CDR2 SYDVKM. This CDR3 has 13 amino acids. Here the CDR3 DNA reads TGTGCCAGCAGTTTGAGGGGGGGAGATACGCAGTATTTT. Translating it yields CASSLRGGDTQYF.

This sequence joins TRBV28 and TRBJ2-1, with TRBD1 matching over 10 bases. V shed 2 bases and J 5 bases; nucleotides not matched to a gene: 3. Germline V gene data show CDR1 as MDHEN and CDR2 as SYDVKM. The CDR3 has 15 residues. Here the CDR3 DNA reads TGTGCCAGCAGTTTAGGACAGGGGGTCAACAATGAGCAGTTCTTC. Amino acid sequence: CASSLGQGVNNEQFF. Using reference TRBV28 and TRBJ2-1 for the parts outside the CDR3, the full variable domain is DVKVTQSSRYLVKRTGEKVFLECVQDMDHENMFWYRQDPGLGLRLIYFSYDVKMKEKGDIPEGYSVSREKKERFSLILESASTNQTSMYLCASSLGQGVNNEQFFGPGTRLTVL.